There are a few counts of the clone carrying this T cell receptor beta chain. Germline assignment: CDR1 MNHEY and CDR2 SMNVEV (reference sequence). Trimming cost V 2 bases and J 2 bases, with 25 bases left between them. CDR3 length: 19 residues. This sample was taken from a study of regulatory T cells in long-lasting Graves disease. CDR3-region Arm-PCR and iRepertoire HTBI primers produced the TCR beta libraries. TCRdb passed the multiplex PCR reads through MiXCR, listing each CDR3 protein once. Of about 440,000 distinct CDR3 sequences listed, under 15% were seen once; the top ten hold over 15%. Time point of the sample: newly diagnosed GD, antithyroid drugs for less than 3 months. PBMC RNA served as the TCR library source. American Thyroid Association guidelines defined how Graves' disease was diagnosed. The same data also contributed to another study, on T cells in Graves' hyperthyroidism and ophthalmopathy. That publication notes: Most thyroid clonotypes expanded above 0.001 appeared in blood too.

The sample was peripheral blood mononuclear cells (PBMCs), taken at new diagnosis, from a patient treated with antithyroid drugs. The receptor was derived from a woman in her twenties or thirties with Graves disease. The chain has TRBV27 and TRBJ2-7; no clear D. The CDR3 nucleotides are TGTGCCAGCAGTTTAAGCGTTATTTTACCTCCCTCTTCGCCCTACGAGCAGTACTTC. Protein: CASSLSVILPPSSPYEQYF.